What follows are 26 T cell receptor beta chains derived from one specimen sequenced in a study of blood T cell repertoires in COVID-19. Assay: immunoSEQ multiplex PCR; the TCRdb copy retains only in-frame clones and omits some. The sample records under 140,000 clones, roughly four fifths being singletons. Sequenced: peripheral blood. Source of these receptors: a woman aged 55-70 years with acute or convalescent COVID-19.

The chain carries TRBV10-2 and TRBJ1-4; D is possibly TRBD1 (6 bases). This CDR3 is 15 amino acids long. Looked up from germline, CDR1 is WSHSY and CDR2 is SAAADI. Trimming removed 0 bases at V and 5 bases at J, with 10 bases between. CDR3 in amino acids: CASSESQGHNEKLFF. For the CDR3, the DNA is TGCGCCAGCAGTGAGTCACAGGGTCACAATGAAAAACTGTTTTTT.

This clone was observed a few times. The V and J genes are TRBV5-1 and TRBJ1-1; D is unresolved. From germline, CDR1 is SGHRS and CDR2 YFSETQ. Trimming took off 1 base at V and 1 base at J, with 8 bases between the two ends. There are 14 residues in the CDR3. CDR3 sequence (DNA): TGCGCCAGCAGCTTGTCTGTCAGGAACACTGAAGCTTTCTTT. This codes for CASSLSVRNTEAFF. The full variable domain, its missing parts supplied by reference TRBV5-1 and TRBJ1-1, is KAGVTQTPRYLIKTRGQQVTLSCSPISGHRSVSWYQQTPGQGLQFLFEYFSETQRNKGNFPGRFSGRQFSNSRSEMNVSTLELGDSALYLCASSLSVRNTEAFFGQGTRLTVV.

With respect to this clone: Compared with germline, one end of the junction differs, possibly owing to a read error. The rearrangement uses TRBV9 and TRBJ1-2, with 12 bases lining up with TRBD1. This CDR3 region has 16 residues. Germline CDR1 reads SGDLS; CDR2 reads YYNGEE. The CDR3 sequence: CVSSVASGTGGVGYTF. The CDR3 DNA reads as TGTGTCAGCAGCGTAGCCTCCGGGACAGGGGGCGTTGGCTACACCTTC.

The chain employs TRBV19 and TRBJ2-1; TRBD1 is a possible D gene (5 bases). From germline, CDR1 is LNHDA and CDR2 SQIVND (reference sequence). Trimming stripped 5 bases from V and 0 bases from J, with 14 bases between. CDR3 size: 16 residues. The CDR3 coding sequence is TGTGCCAGTAGTCCTACAGGTTACAGCTCCTACAATGAGCAGTTCTTC. Translated: CASSPTGYSSYNEQFF. The variable domain in full, completed from reference TRBV19 and TRBJ2-1, reads DGGITQSPKYLFRKEGQNVTLSCEQNLNHDAMYWYRQDPGQGLRLIYYSQIVNDFQKGDIAEGYSVSREKKESFPLTVTSAQKNPTAFYLCASSPTGYSSYNEQFFGPGTRLTVL.

This sequence joins TRBV6-6 and TRBJ2-7; D is possibly TRBD2 (5 bases). The germline V and J ends were trimmed by 4 bases and 7 bases, with 20 bases remaining between them. The length of the CDR3 is 15 residues. Germline V gene sequence: CDR1 MNHNY, CDR2 SVGAGI (reference sequence). In nucleotides, the CDR3 is TGTGCCAGCAGTTCCCAAAGGCTAACGTCGGGGGAGCAGTACTTC. This gives the protein CASSSQRLTSGEQYF.

A single count supports this clone. V gene TRBV10-3 combines with J gene TRBJ1-4; the D gene is possibly TRBD1 (5 bases). The V gene's germline CDR1 is ENHRY and CDR2 SYGVKD. Trimming pared 6 bases from V and 6 bases from J, leaving 8 bases between. The CDR3 extends over 12 amino acids. CDR3 coding DNA: TGTGCCATCAGCAGGGACTATGAAAAACTGTTTTTT. It translates to CAISRDYEKLFF.

The chain carries TRBV2 and TRBJ1-4; the match to TRBD1 covers 8 bases. This CDR3 comprises 16 residues. The ends lost 5 bases at V and 0 bases at J; junction bases unmatched: 5. The germline gives CDR1 SNHLY, CDR2 FYNNEI. The CDR3 here is CASSLQGGATNEKLFF. CDR3 DNA: TGTGCCAGCAGTTTACAGGGGGGGGCAACTAATGAAAAACTGTTTTTT.

This chain connects TRBV7-9 to TRBJ2-5; 7 bases fit TRBD1. This CDR3 is built from 15 residues. The germline V gene encodes CDR1 SEHNR and CDR2 FQNEAQ (reference sequence). Trimming removed 2 bases from V and 4 bases from J; junction bases left unmatched: 7. CDR3 sequence (DNA): TGTGCCAGCAGCTTATCAACAGGGGTCTCAGAGACCCAGTACTTC. Protein product: CASSLSTGVSETQYF.

This chain links TRBV28 with TRBJ1-3; 7 bases line up with TRBD1. CDR3 length: 16 amino acids. The junction had 11 bases not matched to a gene; V was cut back by 5 bases and J by 4 bases. Germline V gene sequence: CDR1 MDHEN, CDR2 SYDVKM. CDR3 sequence: CASSLDPPGQGNTIYF. In DNA form, the CDR3 reads TGTGCCAGCAGTCTTGACCCACCGGGACAGGGAAACACCATATATTTT. Combining the CDR3 with reference TRBV28 and TRBJ1-3 gives the whole variable domain DVKVTQSSRYLVKRTGEKVFLECVQDMDHENMFWYRQDPGLGLRLIYFSYDVKMKEKGDIPEGYSVSREKKERFSLILESASTNQTSMYLCASSLDPPGQGNTIYFGEGSWLTVV.

The chain couples TRBV7-6 to TRBJ2-3; D is uncertain. This CDR3 is 15 amino acids long. V was trimmed by 2 bases and J by 3 bases, leaving 12 bases between them. Germline CDR1 is SGHVS and CDR2 is FNYEAQ. The CDR3 is CASSLFHGATDTQYF. The CDR3 DNA reads as TGTGCCAGCAGCTTATTCCACGGTGCAACAGATACGCAGTATTTT.

J is TRBJ1-1 and V is TRBV27; D unresolved. Germline V gives CDR1 MNHEY, CDR2 SMNVEV (reference sequence). The germline V and J ends were trimmed by 3 bases and 3 bases, with 8 bases remaining between them. This CDR3 contains 13 residues. CDR3 sequence: CASSFRRDTEAFF. CDR3 DNA sequence: TGTGCCAGCAGTTTCCGCCGGGACACTGAAGCTTTCTTT.

The chain recombines TRBV12-5 with TRBJ2-5; D is perhaps TRBD2 (5 bases). Trimming removed 0 bases from V and 4 bases from J, with 18 bases in between. This CDR3 spans 17 amino acids. Germline CDR1 is LGHNT and CDR2 is FRNRAP. CDR3 sequence (DNA): TGTGCTAGTGGTTTGGTCTTCACGGGGTCCTGGGGAGAGACCCAGTACTTC. Residues: CASGLVFTGSWGETQYF.

The chain has TRBV4-2 and TRBJ1-6; D might be TRBD1 (6 bases). Germline CDR1 is LGHNA and CDR2 is YNFKEQ. V was cut by 4 bases and J by 15 bases, with 25 bases left in between. The length of the CDR3 is 16 residues. The DNA for the CDR3 is TGTGCCAGCAGCCCCCGGGTAGGGACACCTATCTGGAACCTCCACTTT. It specifies CASSPRVGTPIWNLHF.

The chain joins TRBV12-5 to TRBJ1-1, with D unclear. Germline assignment: CDR1 LGHNT and CDR2 FRNRAP. Trimming took off 1 base at V and 0 bases at J, with 6 bases between the two ends. The CDR3 totals 14 residues. The CDR3 is CASGLGTVNTEAFF. Written as DNA, the CDR3 is TGTGCTAGTGGTTTGGGAACAGTGAACACTGAAGCTTTCTTT.

This chain uses TRBV7-9 with TRBJ1-2, with 7 bases identical to TRBD1. The CDR3 spans 16 residues. V lost 5 bases, J lost 8 bases, and 17 bases stayed unmatched. From germline, CDR1 is SEHNR and CDR2 FQNEAQ (reference sequence). The DNA of the CDR3 is TGTGCCAGCAGCGCACGATTTACGGACAGGCCGTTGGGCTACACCTTC. As protein: CASSARFTDRPLGYTF.

The chain is built from TRBV6-1 and TRBJ2-1; D perhaps matches TRBD2 (5 bases). V was pared by 3 bases and J by 7 bases, with 10 bases between. In germline, CDR1 is MNHNS, CDR2 SASEGT. The CDR3 has 13 amino acids. CDR3 residues: CASSDPSGNEQFF. CDR3 in DNA: TGTGCCAGCAGTGACCCCAGCGGTAATGAGCAGTTCTTC.

This chain joins TRBV12-3 or TRBV12-4 and TRBJ1-5; 7 nucleotides agree with TRBD1. The CDR3 is 13 residues long. V dropped 11 bases and J dropped 1; count of bases not matched to a gene: 5. The CDR3 is CAGPGQSNQPQHF. CDR3 DNA sequence: TGTGCCGGGCCGGGACAGAGCAATCAGCCCCAGCATTTT.

This sequence joins TRBV3-1 (or the pseudogene TRBV3-2) and TRBJ1-1; D is uncertain. The CDR3 totals 12 residues. Germline assignment: CDR1 LGHDT and CDR2 YNNKEL (reference sequence). Trimming cost V 4 bases and J 8 bases, with 11 bases left between them. The CDR3 loop reads CASSLSFFEAFF. The CDR3 nucleotides are TGTGCCAGCAGCCTCTCCTTCTTCGAAGCTTTCTTT.

The V call is TRBV19, the J call TRBJ1-1; D might be TRBD1 (6 bases). The CDR3 is 14 residues long. V was shortened by 1 base and J by 6 bases, with 12 bases between the two germline ends. Germline V gives CDR1 LNHDA, CDR2 SQIVND (reference sequence). The CDR3 bases are TGTGCCAGTAGTATAGGTGGGGGCGCCGCTGAAGCTTTCTTT. This sequence encodes CASSIGGGAAEAFF. Using reference TRBV19 and TRBJ1-1 for the parts outside the CDR3, the full variable domain is DGGITQSPKYLFRKEGQNVTLSCEQNLNHDAMYWYRQDPGQGLRLIYYSQIVNDFQKGDIAEGYSVSREKKESFPLTVTSAQKNPTAFYLCASSIGGGAAEAFFGQGTRLTVV.

The rearrangement links TRBV18 to TRBJ2-7, with 11 bases fitting TRBD1. This CDR3 has 14 residues. CDR1 is KGHSH and CDR2 is LQKENI in the germline V gene. V lost 2 bases, J lost 5 bases, and 2 bases stayed unmatched. The CDR3 loop reads CASSPGQGAHEQYF. The CDR3 region has the DNA TGTGCCAGCTCACCAGGACAGGGGGCTCACGAGCAGTACTTC.

In its sample, this clone was seen a few times. The chain links TRBV25-1 to TRBJ2-2; the D gene is possibly TRBD1 (5 bases). This CDR3 is 14 amino acids long. The V end was cut by 5 bases, the J end by 4 bases, with 11 bases between. Germline-derived CDR1 and CDR2 are MGHDK and SYGVNS. This CDR3 is CASSWVQGTGELFF. DNA of the CDR3: TGTGCCAGCAGTTGGGTGCAGGGCACCGGGGAGCTGTTTTTT.

The chain carries TRBV2 and TRBJ2-1; 7 positions match TRBD2. CDR1 and CDR2 from the germline V gene are SNHLY and FYNNEI. The CDR3 is 12 residues long. V dropped 8 bases and J dropped 2; count of bases not matched to a gene: 0. CDR3 in amino acids: CASGGAYNEQFF. The CDR3 region has the DNA TGTGCCAGCGGGGGGGCCTACAATGAGCAGTTCTTC.

The chain couples TRBV30 to TRBJ1-6, with TRBD1 identical over 8 bases. J lost 0 bases, V lost 4 bases, and 2 bases had no gene match. This CDR3 is 15 amino acids long. Germline-derived CDR1 and CDR2 are GTSNPN and SVGIG (reference sequence). CDR3 nucleotide sequence: TGTGCCTGGAACAGGGGGAGCTCCTATAATTCACCCCTCCACTTT. Translation gives CAWNRGSSYNSPLHF.

The V call is TRBV2, the J call TRBJ1-2; D possibly corresponds to TRBD1 (6 bases). CDR1 SNHLY and CDR2 FYNNEI come from the germline V gene. The CDR3 is 13 amino acids. The V gene lost 5 bases and the J gene lost 4 bases, with 11 bases spanning the gap. Here the CDR3 reads CASSPTGSYGYTF. CDR3 bases: TGTGCCAGCAGTCCTACAGGGTCCTATGGCTACACCTTC.

The chain links TRBV6-7 to TRBJ1-4, with D perhaps TRBD1 (5 bases). TRBV6-7 is designated an ORF whose function remains uncertain. V was cut by 5 bases and J by 0 bases, with 13 bases left in between. This CDR3 contains 16 residues. The CDR3 reads CASSHHPGSTNEKLFF. The CDR3 nucleotides are TGTGCCAGCAGTCACCACCCAGGGTCAACTAATGAAAAACTGTTTTTT.

This clone has more than one count but fewer than ten. The chain combines TRBV5-5 with TRBJ1-2; 9 bases map to TRBD1. Germline V gene lookup returns CDR1 SGHKS and CDR2 YYEKEE (reference sequence). Trimming cost V 4 bases and J 4 bases; bases outside gene matches: 11. The CDR3 covers 16 residues. CDR3 amino acids: CASSLGTGSVVYGYTF. In nucleotides, the CDR3 is TGTGCCAGCAGCCTAGGGACAGGGAGCGTAGTCTATGGCTACACCTTC.